This TCR beta chain appears in the sequencing data of a study of cytomegalovirus exposure and HLA in healthy donors. As for the study in general: Most donors, around 81% of over 300 genotyped, fell in the Caucasian-associated ancestry cluster.

Healthy bone marrow donors supplied every sample. As concerns this clone: Its antigen is not identified.

The PCR contained 60 Vbeta and 13 Jbeta primers. Data came from immunoSEQ multiplex PCR; TCRdb stores just in-frame clones and leaves some out. The data show more than 140,000 clones, almost 85% seen once. V lost 0 bases, J lost 3 bases, and 9 bases stayed unmatched. The germline CDR1 and CDR2 sequences are LGHNA and YNFKEQ. The CDR3 is 18 amino acids. General observations from the study: The study assumed roughly uniform donor sequencing depth for presence/absence analyses. Cytomegalovirus-associated TCR beta chains were listed, numbering 150 to 200.

This TCR was sampled from a woman in her forties in good health and CMV-seronegative. V usage is TRBV4-2 and J usage is TRBJ2-7, with 12 positions matching TRBD2. Sequenced sample: PBMCs. The CDR3 region is CASSQDGLAGPPFYEQYF. The DNA for the CDR3 is TGTGCCAGCAGCCAAGATGGACTAGCGGGACCCCCTTTCTACGAGCAGTACTTC.